The entry that follows covers one T cell receptor (beta chain) sequence. Its antigen is unidentified. The data derive from a study of blood T cells in healthy people across ages. General observations from the study: Possibly, changes in expanded clonotypes were confounded because donor CMV status was unknown.

The use of a sample-barcoded 5' primer and a J-beta primer mix characterized a second PCR of roughly 7 to 12 cycles. Every cDNA molecule carried a tag from a template-switch adaptor bearing 12 random nucleotides. TCRdb redid the calling of the 5' RACE reads with MiXCR, one entry per CDR3 protein. Here the sample spans about 1.4 million distinct CDR3 sequences, around 59% being singletons. This clonotype was obtained from a young man in good health. Sequenced sample: blood.

CDR3 sequence: CASSLTSGTLAKNIQYF. As DNA, the CDR3 is TGCGCCAGCAGCTTAACTAGCGGGACACTAGCCAAAAACATTCAGTACTTC. The chain is built from TRBV5-1 and TRBJ2-4, with TRBD2 matching over 10 bases. The CDR3 extends over 17 amino acids. The J segment lost 0 bases and the V segment lost 2 bases, leaving 5 bases of the junction unmatched. The V gene's germline CDR1 is SGHRS and CDR2 YFSETQ.